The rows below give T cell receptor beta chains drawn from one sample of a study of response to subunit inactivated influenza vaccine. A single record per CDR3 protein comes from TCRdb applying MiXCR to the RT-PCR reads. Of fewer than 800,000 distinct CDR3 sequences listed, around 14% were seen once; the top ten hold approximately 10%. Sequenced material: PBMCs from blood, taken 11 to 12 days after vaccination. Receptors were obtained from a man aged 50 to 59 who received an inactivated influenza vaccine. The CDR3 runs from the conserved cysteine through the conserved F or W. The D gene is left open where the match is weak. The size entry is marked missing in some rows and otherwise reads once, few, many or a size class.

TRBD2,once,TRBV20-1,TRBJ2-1,CSASSLAGGPAYTEQFF,TGCAGTGCTAGTAGCCTAGCGGGAGGGCCCGCCTACACTGAGCAGTTCTTC
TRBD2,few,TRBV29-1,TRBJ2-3,CSLGGLGDTQYF,TGCAGCCTGGGGGGACTAGGAGATACGCAGTATTTT
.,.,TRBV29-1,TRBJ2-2,CSVVEGTGELFF,TGCAGCGTTGTCGAGGGTACCGGGGAGCTGTTTTTT
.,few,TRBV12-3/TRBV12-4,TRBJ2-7,CASSLGHYEQYF,TGTGCCAGCAGTTTGGGACACTACGAGCAGTACTTC
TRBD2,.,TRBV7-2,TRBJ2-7,CASSLTRTSGSYEQYF,TGTGCCAGCAGCCTCACGAGGACTAGCGGGAGCTACGAGCAGTACTTC
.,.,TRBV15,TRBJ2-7,CATSQGTQTYEQYF,TGTGCCACGTCTCAGGGGACTCAAACCTACGAGCAGTACTTC
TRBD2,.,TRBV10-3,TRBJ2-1,CAISEVRLAGTNEQFF,TGTGCCATCAGTGAGGTTCGACTAGCGGGGACCAATGAGCAGTTCTTC
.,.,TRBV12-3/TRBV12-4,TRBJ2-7,CASSSWDSADEQYF,TGTGCCAGCAGTTCTTGGGACTCGGCCGACGAGCAGTACTTC
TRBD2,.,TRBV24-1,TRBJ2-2,CATSASGGNTGELFF,TGTGCCACCAGTGCCAGCGGGGGGAACACCGGGGAGCTGTTTTTT
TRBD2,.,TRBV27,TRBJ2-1,CASSRTSGAQIIYYNEQFF,TGTGCCAGCAGCCGGACTAGCGGGGCCCAGATCATATACTACAATGAGCAGTTCTTC
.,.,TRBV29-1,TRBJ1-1,CSGGHLNTEAFF,TGCAGCGGCGGACATTTGAACACTGAAGCTTTCTTT
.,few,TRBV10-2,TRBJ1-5,CASSVYSNQPQHF,TGCGCCAGCAGTGTTTATAGCAATCAGCCCCAGCATTTT
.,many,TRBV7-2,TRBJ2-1,CASSLDDNEQFF,TGTGCCAGCAGCTTAGACGACAATGAGCAGTTCTTC
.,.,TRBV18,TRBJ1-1,CASSPLRVGSNTEAFF,TGTGCCAGCTCACCACTTAGGGTTGGCAGCAACACTGAAGCTTTCTTT
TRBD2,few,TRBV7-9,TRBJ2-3,CASSRPTSGVTDTQYF,TGTGCCAGCAGCCGTCCGACTAGCGGGGTAACAGATACGCAGTATTTT
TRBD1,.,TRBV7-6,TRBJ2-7,CASSPGWGQGKDEQYF,TGTGCCAGCAGCCCAGGATGGGGACAGGGAAAAGATGAGCAGTACTTC